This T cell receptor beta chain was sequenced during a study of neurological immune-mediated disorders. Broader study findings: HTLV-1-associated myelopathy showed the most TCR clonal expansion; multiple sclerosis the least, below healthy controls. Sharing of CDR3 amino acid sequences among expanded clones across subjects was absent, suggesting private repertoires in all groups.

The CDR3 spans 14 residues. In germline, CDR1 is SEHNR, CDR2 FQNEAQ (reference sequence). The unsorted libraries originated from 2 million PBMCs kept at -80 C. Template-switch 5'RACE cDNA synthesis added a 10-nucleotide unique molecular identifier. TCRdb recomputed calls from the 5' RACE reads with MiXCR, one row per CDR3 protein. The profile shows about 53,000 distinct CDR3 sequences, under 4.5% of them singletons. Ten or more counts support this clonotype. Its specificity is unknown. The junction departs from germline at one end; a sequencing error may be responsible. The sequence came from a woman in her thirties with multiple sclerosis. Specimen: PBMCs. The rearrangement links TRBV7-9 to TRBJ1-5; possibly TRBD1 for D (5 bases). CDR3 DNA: TGTGCCAGCAGCCCTACAGGAATTAATCAGCCCCAGAATTTT. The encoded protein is CASSPTGINQPQNF.